These 25 T cell receptor beta chains originate from one sample sequenced in a study of siplizumab effects on memory and regulatory T cells. Here immunoSEQ multiplex PCR was the method, and the copy in TCRdb shows in-frame clones only, minus some. Of 100,000 or so clones listed, around 90% were seen once; the top ten hold 0.65% to 0.8%. Sequencing used Tregs sorted from blood. The receptors shown here come from a human donor in good health.

This chain connects TRBV29-1 to TRBJ2-5; D is unresolved. This CDR3 region has 12 residues. The V gene's germline CDR1 is SQVTM and CDR2 ANQGSEA. Trimming removed 4 bases at V and 5 bases at J, with 11 bases between. CDR3 protein: CSVGRKGETQYF. CDR3 nucleotides: TGCAGCGTTGGACGGAAAGGGGAGACCCAGTACTTC. The whole variable domain, filled in from reference TRBV29-1 and TRBJ2-5, reads SAVISQKPSRDICQRGTSLTIQCQVDSQVTMMFWYRQQPGQSLTLIATANQGSEATYESGFVIDKFPISRPNLTFSTLTVSNMSPEDSSIYLCSVGRKGETQYFGPGTRLLVL.

This chain links TRBV19 with TRBJ2-7; no clear D gene. Germline loops: CDR1 LNHDA, CDR2 SQIVND (reference sequence). CDR3 length: 15 amino acids. V gave up 8 bases and J gave up 0 bases, with 17 bases separating them. The CDR3 spells CASGGWSDGSYEQYF. In DNA form, the CDR3 reads TGTGCCAGTGGTGGGTGGTCTGACGGCTCCTACGAGCAGTACTTC.

This clone appeared a few times. This chain links TRBV30 with TRBJ1-1, with a weak D call TRBD1 (5 bases). V gave up 1 base and J gave up 0 bases, with 9 bases separating them. The CDR3 has 14 residues. Germline V CDR1 and CDR2: GTSNPN, SVGIG (reference sequence). The CDR3 loop reads CAWSGGNVNTEAFF. The CDR3 DNA follows: TGTGCCTGGAGTGGGGGCAACGTGAACACTGAAGCTTTCTTT.

This chain joins TRBV5-1 and TRBJ2-5; 7 bases match TRBD1. The CDR3 sequence is 14 residues long. Per germline, CDR1 SGHRS and CDR2 YFSETQ. The V segment lost 4 bases and the J segment 4 bases; nucleotides outside the gene matches: 7. The chain's CDR3 is CASSHQGVGETQYF. Here the CDR3 DNA reads TGCGCCAGCAGCCACCAGGGGGTGGGAGAGACCCAGTACTTC.

The rearrangement joins TRBV15 to TRBJ2-7; D remains unclear. Per germline, CDR1 LNHNV and CDR2 YYDKDF (reference sequence). The CDR3 totals 14 residues. The ends were cut back, 0 bases at V and 0 bases at J, with 6 bases in the middle. The CDR3 here is CATSREPVSYEQYF. In nucleotides, the CDR3 is TGTGCCACCAGCAGAGAACCTGTCTCCTACGAGCAGTACTTC.

The chain is built from TRBV5-1 and TRBJ2-2; D uncertain. The CDR3 spans 14 residues. Looked up from germline, CDR1 is SGHRS and CDR2 is YFSETQ. V lost 1 base and J lost 6, with 10 bases in between. The CDR3 sequence is CASSLWGSAGELFF. The CDR3 region has the DNA TGCGCCAGCAGCTTGTGGGGATCAGCCGGGGAGCTGTTTTTT.

The chain recombines TRBV4-2 with TRBJ2-1; 11 bases map to TRBD2. V shed 0 bases and J 0 bases; nucleotides not matched to a gene: 4. The length of the CDR3 is 18 residues. Germline CDR1 and CDR2: LGHNA and YNFKEQ. CDR3 nucleotides: TGTGCCAGCAGCCAAGAAGGAGGACTAGCGGGCTCCTACAATGAGCAGTTCTTC. Encoded protein: CASSQEGGLAGSYNEQFF.

The chain couples TRBV7-3 to TRBJ2-1, with TRBD2 identical over 7 bases. The junction had 5 bases not matched to a gene; V was cut back by 2 bases and J by 7 bases. The CDR3 covers 14 residues. Germline V gene sequence: CDR1 SGHTA, CDR2 FQGTGA. This CDR3 reads CASSLSGGSNEQFF. DNA for the CDR3: TGTGCCAGCAGCTTATCGGGCGGGAGTAATGAGCAGTTCTTC.

The chain employs TRBV6-5 and TRBJ2-2, with D hard to call. This CDR3 region has 14 residues. Germline V gene lookup returns CDR1 MNHEY and CDR2 SVGAGI. Trimming shortened V by 7 bases and J by 0 bases, and 9 bases separated the two germline ends. The CDR3 sequence: CASKAEANTGELFF. The CDR3 DNA is TGTGCCAGCAAGGCGGAAGCGAACACCGGGGAGCTGTTTTTT.

The genes are TRBV15 and TRBJ2-7; 8 nucleotides line up with TRBD1. Germline trimming cut 5 bases from V and 6 bases from J; bases unmatched to any gene: 6. The germline V gene has CDR1 LNHNV and CDR2 YYDKDF (reference sequence). The CDR3 has 13 residues. The CDR3 is CATSGTTGGEQYF. CDR3 sequence (DNA): TGTGCCACCAGCGGGACCACAGGGGGCGAGCAGTACTTC.

This rearrangement joins TRBV5-6 to TRBJ1-3; no clear D. Per the germline V gene, CDR1 is SGHDT and CDR2 is YYEEEE. V gave up 7 bases and J gave up 0 bases, with 8 bases separating them. This CDR3 spans 13 amino acids. The CDR3 spells CASLGNSGNTIYF. As DNA, the CDR3 is TGTGCCAGCTTGGGGAACTCTGGAAACACCATATATTTT.

The chain recombines TRBV28 with TRBJ1-1; 8 bases are a match to TRBD1. Germline CDR1 MDHEN, CDR2 SYDVKM. The CDR3 loop spans 14 amino acids. V trimming: 6 bases; J trimming: 3 bases; junction bases outside the gene matches: 6. The CDR3 spells CASRDRVEDTEAFF. The CDR3 DNA reads TGTGCCAGCAGGGACAGGGTAGAGGACACTGAAGCTTTCTTT.

V gene TRBV10-3 combines with J gene TRBJ2-1, with TRBD1 identical over 7 bases. Per germline, CDR1 ENHRY and CDR2 SYGVKD. The length of the CDR3 is 13 residues. J lost 3 bases, V lost 6 bases, and 2 bases had no gene match. CDR3 nucleotides: TGTGCCATCAGCCGGGACAGCTACAATGAGCAGTTCTTC. Amino acids: CAISRDSYNEQFF.

The gene calls are TRBV29-1 and TRBJ2-2, with D unresolved. Trimming pared 3 bases from V and 0 bases from J, leaving 8 bases between. Germline values: CDR1 SQVTM, CDR2 ANQGSEA. The CDR3 is 14 amino acids. The CDR3 DNA sequence: TGCAGCGTTGATAAGGGTTCGAACACCGGGGAGCTGTTTTTT. It yields the protein CSVDKGSNTGELFF.

J is TRBJ2-1 and V is TRBV2; no clear D gene. V was shortened by 6 bases and J by 9 bases, with 15 bases between the two germline ends. The CDR3 spans 13 residues. The germline gives CDR1 SNHLY, CDR2 FYNNEI. CDR3 coding DNA: TGTGCCAGCAGGCTACCTAACCCCAGTGAGCAGTTCTTC. Translating gives CASRLPNPSEQFF.

The chain links TRBV15 to TRBJ2-2; TRBD1 matches at 9 bases. This CDR3 spans 16 amino acids. Unmatched junction bases numbered 3, after V lost 0 bases and J lost 4 bases. The germline gives CDR1 LNHNV, CDR2 YYDKDF (reference sequence). DNA for the CDR3: TGTGCCACCAGCAGAGACCGGGACAGGGCCACCGGGGAGCTGTTTTTT. Its protein product is CATSRDRDRATGELFF.

The chain links TRBV10-3 to TRBJ1-2; the D gene is possibly TRBD1 (5 bases). The CDR3 is 12 residues long. V lost 1 base and J lost 10, with 10 bases in between. In germline, CDR1 is ENHRY, CDR2 SYGVKD. This CDR3 is CAISELEGLYTF. CDR3 coding DNA: TGTGCCATCAGTGAGTTGGAGGGGCTCTACACCTTC.

The chain uses TRBV28 and TRBJ1-2; D is unclear. Deletions cut 7 bases from V and 7 bases from J, with 22 bases between. The length of the CDR3 is 15 residues. Germline V gene lookup returns CDR1 MDHEN and CDR2 SYDVKM. The CDR3 region is CASTPVGVAGSGYTF. In DNA form, the CDR3 reads TGTGCCAGCACCCCTGTCGGCGTAGCGGGAAGTGGCTACACCTTC.

The chain recombines TRBV19 with TRBJ2-1; tentatively, D is TRBD2 (5 bases). This CDR3 spans 14 amino acids. V was trimmed by 7 bases and J by 0 bases, leaving 10 bases between them. Germline CDR1 reads LNHDA; CDR2 reads SQIVND (reference sequence). This chain's CDR3 is CASIGTSSYNEQFF. CDR3 coding DNA: TGTGCCAGTATCGGCACTAGCTCCTACAATGAGCAGTTCTTC.

J is TRBJ1-3 and V is TRBV19, with TRBD1 matching 8 bases. J was trimmed by 4 bases and V by 4 bases; bases with no gene match: 18. The germline V gene has CDR1 LNHDA and CDR2 SQIVND (reference sequence). CDR3 size: 19 residues. The CDR3 sequence is CASSTVRQGASGKGNTIYF. The DNA of the CDR3 is TGTGCCAGTAGTACGGTCCGGCAGGGGGCGAGCGGTAAAGGAAACACCATATATTTT.

The chain couples TRBV29-1 to TRBJ1-1, with D possibly being TRBD1 (5 bases). Trimming removed 7 bases from V and 0 bases from J, with 12 bases in between. The CDR3 has 13 residues. The germline CDR1 and CDR2 sequences are SQVTM and ANQGSEA. CDR3 in amino acids: CSAGGKMNTEAFF. In nucleotides, the CDR3 is TGCAGCGCGGGGGGGAAGATGAACACTGAAGCTTTCTTT.

The rearrangement joins TRBV4-1 to TRBJ2-1; 8 positions agree with TRBD1. Germline V gives CDR1 MGHRA, CDR2 YSYEKL. Germline trimming cut 0 bases from V and 7 bases from J; bases unmatched to any gene: 8. The CDR3 contains 16 residues. The CDR3 here is CASSQDPMTGVNEQFF. The CDR3 nucleotides read TGCGCCAGCAGCCAAGATCCGATGACAGGGGTGAATGAGCAGTTCTTC.

This chain links TRBV6-5 with TRBJ2-3; D uncertain. Germline V lookup: CDR1 MNHEY, CDR2 SVGAGI. Deletions cut 6 bases from V and 2 bases from J, with 9 bases between. This CDR3 spans 13 amino acids. CDR3 in DNA: TGTGCCAGCAGAAGACAAACCACAGATACGCAGTATTTT. Amino acid sequence: CASRRQTTDTQYF.

V gene TRBV2 combines with J gene TRBJ2-5, with 13 bases that match TRBD2. V trimming: 7 bases; J trimming: 3 bases; junction bases outside the gene matches: 8. Germline CDR1 and CDR2: SNHLY and FYNNEI. This CDR3 is 16 amino acids long. In DNA form, the CDR3 reads TGTGCCAGCACCGGGACTAGCGGGAACGCGAAAGAGACCCAGTACTTC. Amino acid sequence: CASTGTSGNAKETQYF.

V usage is TRBV6-1 and J usage is TRBJ1-1, with 7 bases that match TRBD1. The CDR3 is 14 residues long. The V gene's germline CDR1 is MNHNS and CDR2 SASEGT. J was trimmed by 1 base and V by 5 bases; bases with no gene match: 4. The CDR3 DNA reads TGTGCCAGCAGTACGGGACAGACGAACACTGAAGCTTTCTTT. Translation gives CASSTGQTNTEAFF.